A single sample gave rise to the 4 T cell receptor beta chains below, sequenced in a study of blood T cell repertoires in COVID-19. This table comes from immunoSEQ multiplex PCR, and its TCRdb copy is limited to in-frame clones, with some not included. The sample carries 150,000 or so clones, approximately 88% recorded once. The sequencing input was peripheral blood. Every receptor here comes from a human donor in a cohort sampled during active COVID-19.

V is TRBV11-3 and J is TRBJ2-3; TRBD2 aligns across 15 bases. Germline values: CDR1 SGHNT, CDR2 YENEEA. CDR3 length: 19 amino acids. J was trimmed by 1 base and V by 3 bases; bases with no gene match: 8. The CDR3 protein is CASSFQRTSGRAGTDTQYF. DNA of the CDR3: TGTGCCAGCAGCTTTCAAAGGACTAGCGGGAGGGCCGGCACAGATACGCAGTATTTT.

The chain is built from TRBV7-2 and TRBJ1-3; D remains ambiguous. With 4 bases removed from V and 0 bases from J, the gap between germline ends came to 7 bases. The germline gives CDR1 SGHTA, CDR2 FQGNSA. This CDR3 is 14 amino acids long. CDR3 protein: CASSSQSSGNTIYF. The CDR3 bases are TGTGCCAGCAGCTCACAGAGCTCTGGAAACACCATATATTTT.

The chain links TRBV12-2 to TRBJ1-1. TRBV12-2 is described as a pseudogene. The CDR3 is made up of 15 amino acids. Here the CDR3 reads CASRLEEGPNTEAFF. The CDR3 coding sequence is TGTGCAAGTCGCTTAGAGGAGGGGCCAAACACTGAAGCTTTCTTT.

The rearrangement links TRBV7-6 to TRBJ2-3; 8 bases are a match to TRBD2. Losses at the gene ends were 0 bases for V and 6 bases for J; bases not matched to a gene: 8. The CDR3 extends over 16 amino acids. CDR1 SGHVS and CDR2 FNYEAQ come from the germline V gene. The CDR3 spells CASSLATGSGVDTQYF. The CDR3 region has the DNA TGTGCCAGCAGCTTAGCAACGGGTAGCGGGGTGGATACGCAGTATTTT.